The subject of this entry is one T cell receptor beta chain. These data originate in a study of blood T cell repertoires in COVID-19. How the authors handled the data: Nucleated cell counts were estimated from reference gene primer amplification. TCRdb's copy holds only in-frame clones and misses some; the assay was immunoSEQ multiplex PCR. V and J calls and clone size are as listed in that table; D and trimming were resolved from the DNA. The sample has around 400,000 clones, roughly 88% seen once. Enrollees, roughly 18 to 95 years old, lived in about two dozen US areas. Cohort assignment relied on participant-reported clinical history. Someone with COVID-19 had been met by exposed participants within 2 weeks before study entry. The source of this sequence is a woman younger than 30 who had been exposed to COVID-19. The sequenced sample consisted of PBMCs or T cells enriched from blood (not recorded which).

The CDR3 sequence: CASSGGNLNTEAFF. CDR3 nucleotides: TGTGCCAGCAGTGGGGGGAACTTGAACACTGAAGCTTTCTTT. The chain employs TRBV28 and TRBJ1-1; D is possibly TRBD1 (5 bases). Germline values: CDR1 MDHEN, CDR2 SYDVKM. V dropped 5 bases and J dropped 0 bases, with 10 bases sitting between them. CDR3 length: 14 residues.